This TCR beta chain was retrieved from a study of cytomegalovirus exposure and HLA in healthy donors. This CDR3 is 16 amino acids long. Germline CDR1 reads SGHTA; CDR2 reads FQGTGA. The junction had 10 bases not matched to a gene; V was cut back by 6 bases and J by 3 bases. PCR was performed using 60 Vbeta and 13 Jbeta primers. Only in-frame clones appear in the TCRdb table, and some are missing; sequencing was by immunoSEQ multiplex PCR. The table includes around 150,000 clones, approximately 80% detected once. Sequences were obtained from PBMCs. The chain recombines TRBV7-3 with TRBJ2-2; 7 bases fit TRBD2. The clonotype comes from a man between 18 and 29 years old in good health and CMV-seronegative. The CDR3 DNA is TGTGCCAGCAGAGCTGGCGGGGGTTCCCACACCGGGGAGCTGTTTTTT. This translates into CASRAGGGSHTGELFF.